A single count supports the clone carrying this T cell receptor (beta chain). The protocol was immunoSEQ multiplex PCR, while the TCRdb copy is restricted to in-frame clones and leaves out a portion. Of 150,000 to 200,000 clones in the sample, roughly 80% were seen once. Resolution of symptoms, clearance, or two negative PCRs was present in recovered Cohort 3 donors. This record belongs to a study of blood T cell repertoires in COVID-19. Turning to the study itself: PBMCs, B-cell-depleted T cells, or T cells provided the cDNA or gDNA that made up the material.

Sequenced: PBMCs or T cells enriched from blood (not recorded which). The receptor's source is a woman in her forties or fifties who had recovered from COVID-19.

CDR3 coding DNA: TGTGCCACCAGCACCACCTCCGGGGGATTCACAGATACGCAGTATTTT. Residues: CATSTTSGGFTDTQYF. The gene calls are TRBV15 and TRBJ2-3, with D tentatively TRBD2 (6 bases). Germline V gives CDR1 LNHNV, CDR2 YYDKDF (reference sequence). This CDR3 has 16 amino acids. Trimming stripped 4 bases from V and 2 bases from J, with 16 bases between.